Detailed here is one T cell receptor (beta chain). Its cognate antigen has yet to be identified. Qualities for individual bases were not recorded, and no much larger clone is one base off. The data were obtained in a study of T-cell memory formation after mild COVID-19 (dated by TCRdb to the early 2020s). With respect to the entire study: Most TCR sequence clusters were specific to one of the two donors. Longitudinal TCRalpha and TCRbeta repertoire sequencing tracked T-cell clones expanding and contracting after mild COVID-19 in a couple of donors. The cohort comprised two young, previously healthy adult volunteers, one female and one male. General conclusions and limits of the study: Some responding clones were detected in pre-infection memory, suggesting pre-existing cross-reactive memory T cells joined the SARS-CoV-2 response. Clones contracting from day 15 to 85 had balanced CD4/CD8 phenotypes, while a second wave expanding from day 15 to 37 was biased towards CD4+. SARS-CoV-2 specificity was not confirmed for the second-wave clones peaking on day 37. Contracting CD4+ clones were located mainly in the CM and EM memory subsets, whereas CD8+ clones were found to be enriched in EMRA. The study included only two mild cases, and larger cohorts that include severe cases with pre-infection samples were judged to be necessary.

This sample was sequenced with an Illumina NovaSeq 6000. cDNA libraries for TCRalpha and TCRbeta were prepared by 5'RACE using constant-segment primers, with sample barcodes and unique molecular identifiers added. RNA was extracted from every sample with Trizol reagent. Amplification of the libraries took two PCR steps, and the second step added a second sample barcode plus Illumina TruSeq adapters. Sequencing of the libraries was done on an Illumina NovaSeq, producing 2 x 150 bp paired-end reads. Regarding the original processing steps: The reads were demultiplexed and collapsed into UMI-guided consensus sequences using migec v1.2.7. Using mixcr v2.1.11, UMI consensuses were aligned to TRA and TRB V and J templates and then assembled into clonotypes. A clonotype was counted as expanded or contracted only if both edgeR and NoisET called the change significant, with noise models trained on biological replicates. edgeR calls used a false discovery rate-adjusted p below 0.01 and a log2 fold-change threshold of 1. As an exploratory analysis of dynamics, max-normalized trajectories of the 1000 most abundant clonotypes were examined by PCA with hierarchical clustering. The CD4 or CD8 phenotype of responding clones was assigned using the separately sequenced CD4+ and CD8+ repertoires. The public reads were reprocessed in TCRdb via fastp at Q25 and MiXCR, keeping in-frame beta chains. Under each unique CDR3 protein, matching rows form one entry showing the most common genes and DNA. The V and J calls follow TCRdb's processing rather than the paper's. The sample table holds hundreds of thousands of distinct CDR3 sequences, of which more than 20% were seen once. The ten largest account for approximately 12% of the sample.

PBMCs were isolated by Ficoll-Paque density gradient centrifugation. CDR1 and CDR2 are drawn from the germline V gene (reference sequence): DFQATT, SNEGSKA. Trimming at the junction amounts to 6 bases on V and 0 bases on J, and the germline ends lie 12 bases apart. The CDR3 goes from the cysteine to the phenylalanine over 15 residues. CDR3 DNA only is kept here, 45 bases in frame from base 1. The clonotype was recovered from an adult woman who had mild COVID-19 (a few samples of this study predate the infection). The sample titles of this study are shuffled in the database, so cell type and time point are left out; the donor was told from shared clones. Specimen: PBMCs or a T cell subset sorted from them (not recorded which). The V and J segments used are TRBV20-1 and TRBJ2-6; the D gene is perhaps TRBD2, on 6 matching bases. The sequenced DNA: TGCAGTGCGACTTCGGGGGACTCTGGGGCCAACGTCCTGACTTTC. Its protein is CSATSGDSGANVLTF.